This T cell receptor (beta chain) is from a study of response to subunit inactivated influenza vaccine. Study-wide points: New T cells are recruited in small numbers by each seasonal influenza vaccination, according to the authors' suggestion.

There are many counts of this clonotype. Its antigen is as yet unknown. The CDR3 loop spans 11 amino acids. Germline V gives CDR1 DFQATT, CDR2 SNEGSKA (reference sequence). Trimming took off 5 bases at V and 5 bases at J, with 9 bases between the two ends. TCRdb used MiXCR to reprocess the RT-PCR reads, holding one entry per CDR3 protein. Of about 170,000 distinct CDR3 sequences in the sample, less than 15% were seen once. The sample also formed part of further work on T cells expressing NK-cell markers. From that study: A 5'RACE template switching approach incorporating UMIs was used to make TCR beta cDNA.

The V call is TRBV20-1, the J call TRBJ1-2, with D unclear. Sequencing was performed on CD8+ T cells sorted from PBMCs, taken roughly 13 days after vaccination. This clonotype was obtained from a man aged 50 to 59 who received an inactivated influenza vaccine. Written as DNA, the CDR3 is TGCAGTGCTCCCAAGGGTTATGGCTACACCTTC. Translation: CSAPKGYGYTF.